One sample yielded the 6 T cell receptor beta chains listed below, sequenced in a study of identical twins. Each CDR3 protein is one row after TCRdb ran MiXCR on the 5' RACE reads. The data hold hundreds of thousands of distinct CDR3 sequences, with about 8.1% observed a single time. A further study also used this sample, focusing on yellow fever vaccine responses in identical twins.

The sequencing input was memory (CD45RO+) T cells sorted from blood. Receptor source: a woman aged 18 to 35 in good health.

There are many counts of this clonotype. The J gene is TRBJ1-1, the V gene TRBV7-3; TRBD1 matches at 7 bases. This CDR3 spans 15 amino acids. Germline V lookup: CDR1 SGHTA, CDR2 FQGTGA. Losses at the gene ends were 2 bases for V and 7 bases for J; bases not matched to a gene: 10. The CDR3 DNA reads TGTGCCAGCAGCTTACCCCACAGGGGCGGGCTTGAAGCTTTCTTT. It is translated as CASSLPHRGGLEAFF. The full variable domain, in which reference TRBV7-3 and TRBJ1-1 provide the parts outside the CDR3, is GAGVSQTPSNKVTEKGKYVELRCDPISGHTALYWYRQSLGQGPEFLIYFQGTGAADDSGLPNDRFFAVRPEGSVSTLKIQRTERGDSAVYLCASSLPHRGGLEAFFGQGTRLTVV.

This clonotype has a handful of counts. The chain couples TRBV7-2 to TRBJ2-7; 8 bases are shared with TRBD1. This CDR3 spans 14 amino acids. Germline assignment: CDR1 SGHTA and CDR2 FQGNSA. V lost 5 bases, J lost 2 bases, and 5 bases stayed unmatched. CDR3 loop: CASSTDRGTYEQYF. The CDR3 DNA reads as TGTGCCAGCAGCACAGACAGGGGCACCTACGAGCAGTACTTC.

This clonotype was recorded at least ten times. The J gene is TRBJ2-1, the V gene TRBV7-6; weak D call: TRBD2 (5 bases). CDR3 size: 13 residues. V gave up 1 base and J gave up 8 bases, with 9 bases separating them. CDR1 SGHVS and CDR2 FNYEAQ come from the germline V gene. CDR3 sequence (DNA): TGTGCCAGCAGCTTAGAGTGGGGAGATGAGCAGTTCTTC. Amino acids: CASSLEWGDEQFF.

This clonotype has a handful of counts. This sequence joins TRBV5-5 and TRBJ2-7, with 12 nucleotides matching TRBD1. CDR3 length equals 15 residues. The germline CDR1 and CDR2 sequences are SGHKS and YYEKEE (reference sequence). V lost 0 bases to trimming and J lost 7 bases; unmatched junction nucleotides: 5. CDR3: CASSLAGTGGREQYF. Here the CDR3 DNA reads TGTGCCAGCAGCTTGGCCGGGACAGGGGGCCGGGAGCAGTACTTC.

The chain couples TRBV6-1 to TRBJ2-3, with D maybe TRBD1 (5 bases). The CDR3 has 15 amino acids. Per germline, CDR1 MNHNS and CDR2 SASEGT. The V and J ends lost 7 bases and 2 bases respectively, with 16 bases between them. In DNA, the CDR3 is TGTGCCAGCACTCTCGACAGACTCAACACAGATACGCAGTATTTT. Protein sequence: CASTLDRLNTDTQYF.

This clonotype was counted many times. This chain links TRBV12-3 or TRBV12-4 with TRBJ1-2; D ambiguous. V dropped 3 bases and J dropped 5 bases, with 10 bases sitting between them. This CDR3 spans 13 amino acids. CDR3 loop: CASSFRQSYGYTF. The CDR3 DNA sequence: TGTGCCAGCAGTTTTCGTCAGTCTTATGGCTACACCTTC.